A single sample is the source of the 27 T cell receptor beta chains below, sequenced in a study of blood T cell repertoires in COVID-19. Produced via immunoSEQ multiplex PCR; TCRdb's table is partial and in-frame only. The sample lists about 190,000 clones, under 80% occurring once. The sample consisted of peripheral blood. These receptors came from a woman aged 45-60 years with acute or convalescent COVID-19.

The J gene is TRBJ2-3, the V gene TRBV30; D is uncertain. V lost 3 bases, J lost 2 bases, and 9 bases lay in between. The CDR3 is made up of 13 amino acids. The V gene's germline CDR1 is GTSNPN and CDR2 SVGIG (reference sequence). This CDR3 reads CAWRWQNTDTQYF. CDR3 DNA: TGTGCCTGGAGGTGGCAGAACACAGATACGCAGTATTTT.

This clone came up a few times. V gene TRBV10-1 combines with J gene TRBJ1-1; a weak D match, TRBD1 (5 bases). CDR3 length: 13 residues. V gave up 7 bases and J gave up 6 bases, with 15 bases separating them. CDR1 and CDR2 from the germline V gene are WNHNN and SYGVQD (reference sequence). The CDR3 sequence: CASTRDGSSEAFF. DNA of the CDR3: TGCGCCAGCACAAGGGACGGGAGCTCTGAAGCTTTCTTT.

This chain links TRBV27 with TRBJ1-1; 7 bases align to TRBD1. Germline trimming cut 6 bases from V and 3 bases from J; bases unmatched to any gene: 4. In germline, CDR1 is MNHEY, CDR2 SMNVEV (reference sequence). The CDR3 sequence is 13 residues long. As DNA, the CDR3 is TGTGCCAGCAGGGACAGGCCGTACACTGAAGCTTTCTTT. Protein: CASRDRPYTEAFF.

In DNA, the CDR3 is TGTGCCAGCAGCTTGGGACCAGGGGCCCAGGCATCAAAACTGTTTTTT. Its protein product is CASSLGPGAQASKLFF. V is TRBV5-6 and J is TRBJ1-4; maybe TRBD1 (6 bases). CDR3 length: 16 residues. Trimming took off 0 bases at V and 10 bases at J, with 19 bases between the two ends. CDR1 and CDR2 from the germline V gene are SGHDT and YYEEEE. The full variable domain, rest sourced from reference TRBV5-6 and TRBJ1-4, is DAGVTQSPTHLIKTRGQQVTLRCSPKSGHDTVSWYQQALGQGPQFIFQYYEEEERQRGNFPDRFSGHQFPNYSSELNVNALLLGDSALYLCASSLGPGAQASKLFFGSGTQLSVL.

This chain connects TRBV24-1 to TRBJ2-1; 10 bases fit TRBD2. The V gene end was trimmed by 3 bases and the J gene end by 5 bases; junction bases not matched to a gene: 6. The CDR3 totals 16 residues. CDR1 and CDR2 (germline): KGHDR, SFDVKD. CDR3 in amino acids: CATSDPSGSLNNEQFF. The CDR3 region has the DNA TGTGCCACCAGTGATCCTAGCGGGAGCCTGAACAATGAGCAGTTCTTC.

V is TRBV12-3 or TRBV12-4 and J is TRBJ1-5; the D gene is possibly TRBD1 (5 bases). V lost 8 bases to trimming and J lost 3 bases, with 11 bases between them. This CDR3 has 13 residues. CDR3 region: CASSDSLNQPQHF. CDR3 DNA: TGTGCCAGCTCAGACAGCCTCAATCAGCCCCAGCATTTT.

This clone has just a few counts. V is TRBV18 and J is TRBJ2-5, with 7 bases that match TRBD1. CDR3 length: 16 residues. CDR1 KGHSH and CDR2 LQKENI come from the germline V gene. Trimming at V came to 3 bases and at J to 2 bases, leaving 9 bases not matched to a gene. The CDR3 DNA reads TGTGCCAGCTCACCCACCCGGACAGGCCAACAAGAGACCCAGTACTTC. Its translation is CASSPTRTGQQETQYF.

This clone was recorded only once. The chain recombines TRBV2 with TRBJ1-1; 9 bases are a match to TRBD1. This CDR3 has 15 residues. With 3 bases clipped from V and 6 bases from J, the junction kept 8 bases outside the gene matches. The germline V gene encodes CDR1 SNHLY and CDR2 FYNNEI. DNA for the CDR3: TGTGCCAGCAGTGATGGACAGGGGAATTTGTCTGAAGCTTTCTTT. This sequence encodes CASSDGQGNLSEAFF.

J is TRBJ1-4 and V is TRBV27, with D unclear. The length of the CDR3 is 12 residues. V was clipped by 5 bases and J by 8 bases, with 9 bases between them. Germline assignment: CDR1 MNHEY and CDR2 SMNVEV (reference sequence). Here the CDR3 DNA reads TGTGCCAGCAGTGCCCTAGGAGAAAAACTGTTTTTT. Protein product: CASSALGEKLFF.

The V call is TRBV28, the J call TRBJ1-5; weak D call: TRBD1 (6 bases). The CDR3 has 14 amino acids. The germline V and J ends were trimmed by 3 bases and 4 bases, with 10 bases remaining between them. From germline, CDR1 is MDHEN and CDR2 SYDVKM. The CDR3 loop is CASSFGGANQPQHF. Here the CDR3 DNA reads TGTGCCAGCAGTTTCGGGGGGGCAAATCAGCCCCAGCATTTT.

The V call is TRBV7-9, the J call TRBJ2-1, with D possibly being TRBD2 (6 bases). This CDR3 region has 14 residues. Germline CDR1 is SEHNR and CDR2 is FQNEAQ (reference sequence). The ends were cut back, 2 bases at V and 8 bases at J, with 13 bases in the middle. The CDR3 DNA is TGTGCCAGCAGCTTACTGAGGAGGGTCGATGAGCAGTTCTTC. Translation gives CASSLLRRVDEQFF. Variable domain in full (rest from reference TRBV7-9 and TRBJ2-1): DTGVSQNPRHKITKRGQNVTFRCDPISEHNRLYWYRQTLGQGPEFLTYFQNEAQLEKSRLLSDRFSAERPKGSFSTLEIQRTEQGDSAMYLCASSLLRRVDEQFFGPGTRLTVL.

The chain has TRBV6-2 or TRBV6-3 and TRBJ2-7, with 8 bases fitting TRBD1. The CDR3 sequence is 14 residues long. Trimming cost V 4 bases and J 4 bases; bases outside gene matches: 6. Germline CDR1 reads MNHEY; CDR2 reads SVGEGT. The CDR3 here is CASSSYTGGYEQYF. CDR3 nucleotide sequence: TGTGCCAGCAGTTCTTACACAGGGGGGTACGAGCAGTACTTC.

This chain uses TRBV7-9 with TRBJ1-4; D is undetermined. V lost 10 bases, J lost 5 bases, and 11 bases lay in between. The CDR3 is 12 amino acids. Germline CDR1 is SEHNR and CDR2 is FQNEAQ (reference sequence). This CDR3 reads CATGRGNEKLFF. In DNA form, the CDR3 reads TGTGCCACCGGGCGGGGAAATGAAAAACTGTTTTTT.

The chain uses TRBV28 and TRBJ1-6; a weak D match, TRBD1 (6 bases). The CDR3 runs 17 residues. Germline CDR1 and CDR2: MDHEN and SYDVKM. V was shortened by 5 bases and J by 3 bases, with 17 bases between the two germline ends. CDR3 DNA sequence: TGTGCCAGCAGTCAGCTCGGGGGGGCGAACTATAATTCACCCCTCCACTTT. The encoded protein is CASSQLGGANYNSPLHF.

There are a few counts of this clone. The chain links TRBV11-3 to TRBJ2-7; 9 bases align to TRBD2. The germline V gene encodes CDR1 SGHNT and CDR2 YENEEA. After removal of 1 base from V and 0 bases from J, the junction contained 1 base not matched to a gene. The CDR3 loop spans 15 amino acids. The CDR3, as DNA: TGTGCCAGCAGCTTAGGAGCGGGAGGCTCCTACGAGCAGTACTTC. Translated, it gives CASSLGAGGSYEQYF.

The chain employs TRBV7-8 and TRBJ2-4; weak D call: TRBD1 (6 bases). Deletions cut 1 base from V and 7 bases from J, with 11 bases between. CDR3 length: 14 residues. The V gene's germline CDR1 is SGHVS and CDR2 FQNEAQ. CDR3 nucleotide sequence: TGTGCCAGCAGCTTAGACTTTGGGGGCAACATTCAGTACTTC. As protein: CASSLDFGGNIQYF.

Only one count was recorded for this clone. CDR3 coding DNA: TGCAGTGCCGCGGTCGCAGATACGCAGTATTTT. Translation: CSAAVADTQYF. The chain combines TRBV20-1 with TRBJ2-3; the D is unclear. Between the trimmed V and J ends, which lost 6 bases and 4 bases, there was a span of 8 bases. Germline V gene sequence: CDR1 DFQATT, CDR2 SNEGSKA (reference sequence). CDR3 length: 11 residues.

CDR3 sequence reads: CASSLVGEGQPQHF. The DNA for the CDR3 is TGCGCCAGCAGCTTGGTCGGGGAAGGTCAGCCCCAGCATTTT. The V call is TRBV5-1, the J call TRBJ1-5; D gene ambiguous. The V end lost 0 bases, the J end lost 6 bases, and 10 bases lay between the germline ends. The V gene's germline CDR1 is SGHRS and CDR2 YFSETQ. This CDR3 spans 14 amino acids.

V and J are TRBV19 and TRBJ2-1; 13 bases match TRBD2. CDR3 length equals 16 residues. Germline CDR1 LNHDA, CDR2 SQIVND (reference sequence). Losses at the gene ends were 4 bases for V and 12 bases for J; bases not matched to a gene: 12. This chain's CDR3 is CASSNPRTSGSGGQFF. CDR3 DNA sequence: TGTGCCAGTAGTAATCCCCGGACTAGCGGGAGCGGGGGGCAGTTCTTC.

For the CDR3, the DNA is TGTGCCAGCAGCTTGGCGGGAGGTGTCACCGGGGAGCTGTTTTTT. This codes for CASSLAGGVTGELFF. The J gene is TRBJ2-2, the V gene TRBV7-8; 8 bases agree with TRBD2. CDR1 is SGHVS and CDR2 is FQNEAQ in the germline V gene. The J segment lost 4 bases and the V segment lost 3 bases, leaving 4 bases of the junction unmatched. This CDR3 has 15 amino acids.

In its sample, this clone was seen once. The V gene is TRBV29-1, the J gene TRBJ2-3; 9 nucleotides agree with TRBD2. Germline V gene sequence: CDR1 SQVTM, CDR2 ANQGSEA. With V trimmed by 6 bases and J by 5 bases, 12 bases remained unmatched. The CDR3 consists of 15 residues. The CDR3 sequence is CSVPRAGGPGDTQYF. DNA for the CDR3: TGCAGCGTGCCCCGGGCGGGAGGGCCGGGAGATACGCAGTATTTT.

The chain links TRBV6-5 to TRBJ2-2; no firm D call. CDR3 length: 12 amino acids. V was pared by 5 bases and J by 6 bases, with 7 bases between. Per the germline V gene, CDR1 is MNHEY and CDR2 is SVGAGI. CDR3 nucleotide sequence: TGTGCCAGCAGTCTTAGAGCCGGGGAGCTGTTTTTT. This gives the protein CASSLRAGELFF.

V and J are TRBV6-1 and TRBJ2-4; 8 bases map to TRBD2. Germline trimming cut 4 bases from V and 5 bases from J; bases unmatched to any gene: 10. Germline assignment: CDR1 MNHNS and CDR2 SASEGT. The CDR3 loop spans 16 amino acids. The CDR3 DNA reads TGTGCCAGCAGTGGTCGGGGGGGCAGGATAGAAAACATTCAGTACTTC. Protein product: CASSGRGGRIENIQYF.

This chain connects TRBV7-9 to TRBJ2-3; D remains unclear. The CDR3 loop spans 14 amino acids. V shed 6 bases and J shed 2 bases, with 12 bases lying between them. CDR1 and CDR2 from the germline V gene are SEHNR and FQNEAQ (reference sequence). CDR3 in amino acids: CASSPTAHTDTQYF. CDR3 nucleotide sequence: TGTGCCAGCAGTCCTACTGCGCACACAGATACGCAGTATTTT.

The chain couples TRBV30 to TRBJ2-7; perhaps TRBD1 as D (6 bases). With 2 bases removed from V and 1 base from J, the gap between germline ends came to 12 bases. From germline, CDR1 is GTSNPN and CDR2 SVGIG (reference sequence). There are 14 residues in the CDR3. The CDR3 protein is CAWSLQGSSYEQYF. The CDR3 coding sequence is TGTGCCTGGAGTCTACAGGGTTCGTCCTACGAGCAGTACTTC.

The CDR3 DNA is TGCAGTGCTAGTACGGGACAGGGTGACACCGGGGAGCTGTTTTTT. It is translated as CSASTGQGDTGELFF. This chain links TRBV20-1 with TRBJ2-2; TRBD1 aligns across 9 bases. Germline CDR1 reads DFQATT; CDR2 reads SNEGSKA (reference sequence). The CDR3 length is 15 residues. J gave up 3 bases and V 3 bases, and 5 bases lay outside the gene matches.

V and J are TRBV2 and TRBJ1-6; 8 positions agree with TRBD1. Germline CDR1 is SNHLY and CDR2 is FYNNEI. V lost 7 bases, J lost 9 bases, and 8 bases stayed unmatched. The CDR3 runs 14 residues. CDR3 residues: CASNSRDRLSPLHF. The CDR3 coding sequence is TGTGCCAGCAATTCCCGGGACAGGCTTTCACCCCTCCACTTT.